Below are 11 T cell receptor beta chains sequenced from a single sample in a study of technical replicates of blood from a handful of donors. Data came from immunoSEQ multiplex PCR; TCRdb stores just in-frame clones and leaves some out. This sample has approximately 84,000 clones; more than 95% occur once, and the top ten carry around 0.15%. Input material: T cells isolated from PBMCs. Receptors were obtained from a human donor in good health.

The chain couples TRBV6-5 to TRBJ2-7; 10 bases align to TRBD2. The length of the CDR3 is 14 residues. V gave up 4 bases and J gave up 6 bases; unmatched junction bases: 6. Per the germline V gene, CDR1 is MNHEY and CDR2 is SVGAGI. CDR3 sequence reads: CASSWSSGSGEQYF. CDR3 in DNA: TGTGCCAGCAGTTGGTCTAGCGGGAGTGGCGAGCAGTACTTC.

The rearrangement uses TRBV7-9 and TRBJ2-7, with 14 bases identical to TRBD2. V lost 4 bases and J lost 3; bases outside the gene matches: 11. CDR1 and CDR2 (germline): SEHNR, FQNEAQ (reference sequence). CDR3 length: 18 amino acids. This chain's CDR3 is CASSYGLAGGRARYEQYF. In nucleotides, the CDR3 is TGTGCCAGCAGCTACGGACTAGCGGGGGGCCGTGCCCGCTACGAGCAGTACTTC.

This rearrangement joins TRBV7-9 to TRBJ1-2; the match to TRBD1 covers 9 bases. CDR3 size: 16 residues. Per the germline V gene, CDR1 is SEHNR and CDR2 is FQNEAQ (reference sequence). V was pared by 2 bases and J by 5 bases, with 9 bases of the junction left unmatched. The CDR3 nucleotides are TGTGCCAGCAGCTTACCCAACAGGGGGCCGGGGTATGGCTACACCTTC. As protein: CASSLPNRGPGYGYTF.

This clone is a singleton in its sample. The chain carries TRBV2 and TRBJ1-5; D is unclear. The CDR3 loop spans 13 amino acids. From germline, CDR1 is SNHLY and CDR2 FYNNEI. Trimming removed 7 bases at V and 0 bases at J, with 7 bases between. In DNA, the CDR3 is TGTGCCAGCAAACGGGATAGCAATCAGCCCCAGCATTTT. This sequence encodes CASKRDSNQPQHF.

The chain is built from TRBV6-6 and TRBJ2-7; the D gene is possibly TRBD2 (6 bases). Deletions cut 6 bases from V and 6 bases from J, with 18 bases between. CDR1 and CDR2 (germline): MNHNY, SVGAGI (reference sequence). The CDR3 contains 14 residues. The CDR3, as DNA: TGTGCCAGCAGGGACATCTACCGGGGGTCCGAGCAGTACTTC. Amino acid sequence: CASRDIYRGSEQYF.

The chain carries TRBV29-1 and TRBJ1-4; the match to TRBD1 covers 9 bases. The V gene end was trimmed by 4 bases and the J gene end by 8 bases; junction bases not matched to a gene: 2. The CDR3 sequence is 12 residues long. Germline V gene sequence: CDR1 SQVTM, CDR2 ANQGSEA. CDR3 nucleotides: TGCAGCGTTGCCGGACAGGGGGAAAAACTGTTTTTT. This sequence encodes CSVAGQGEKLFF.

V is TRBV7-8 and J is TRBJ1-1; D not resolved. The CDR3 spans 12 residues. Germline V CDR1 and CDR2: SGHVS, FQNEAQ. V lost 6 bases, J lost 4 bases, and 9 bases lay in between. CDR3 in amino acids: CASSHGGTEAFF. CDR3 bases: TGTGCCAGCAGTCACGGAGGCACTGAAGCTTTCTTT.

V usage is TRBV11-2 and J usage is TRBJ2-1; 11 positions match TRBD2. The V and J ends lost 5 bases and 8 bases, in that order; junction bases with no gene match: 11. The CDR3 runs 16 residues. CDR1 is SGHAT, CDR2 FQNNGV, per germline. The CDR3 here is CASSPWASGGRDEQFF. In nucleotides, the CDR3 is TGTGCCAGCAGCCCTTGGGCTAGCGGGGGGAGGGATGAGCAGTTCTTC.

The chain links TRBV28 to TRBJ1-2; no clear D. The CDR3 covers 13 residues. Germline V CDR1 and CDR2: MDHEN, SYDVKM. The V and J ends lost 6 bases and 8 bases respectively, with 16 bases between them. The CDR3: CASRYTDTGGYTF. DNA for the CDR3: TGTGCCAGCAGATATACAGATACGGGAGGCTACACCTTC.

The rearrangement links TRBV4-1 to TRBJ1-2; D possibly corresponds to TRBD1 (5 bases). CDR1 is MGHRA and CDR2 is YSYEKL in the germline V gene. The CDR3 sequence is 16 residues long. The V end was cut by 1 base, the J end by 7 bases, with 19 bases between. This CDR3 reads CASSQGAPGGVAGYTF. CDR3 coding DNA: TGCGCCAGCAGCCAAGGGGCACCCGGAGGGGTTGCTGGCTACACCTTC.

This rearrangement joins TRBV6-4 to TRBJ1-6; 7 nucleotides agree with TRBD1. CDR3 length equals 15 residues. Per germline, CDR1 MRHNA and CDR2 SNTAGT. V lost 3 bases and J lost 10; bases outside the gene matches: 9. In DNA, the CDR3 is TGTGCCAGCAGTGAAGGCTACAGGGGAAAATCACCCCTCCACTTT. Encoded protein: CASSEGYRGKSPLHF.